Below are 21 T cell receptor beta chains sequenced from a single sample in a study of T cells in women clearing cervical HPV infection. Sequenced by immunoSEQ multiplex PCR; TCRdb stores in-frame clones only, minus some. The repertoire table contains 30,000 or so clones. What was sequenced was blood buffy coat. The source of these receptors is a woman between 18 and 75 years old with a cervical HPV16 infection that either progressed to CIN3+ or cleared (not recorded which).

This CDR3 reads CASSPPPGQGYEQYF. Partial CDR3 DNA: TGTGCCAGCAGCCCCCCACCGGGACAGGGCTACGAG. The genes are TRBV7-6 and TRBJ2-7; 9 bases agree with TRBD1. The observed sequence ends 3 residues before the CDR3 terminus, with the missing tail filled in from the germline J gene. V shed 5 bases, J shed 3 bases, and the junction held 8 bases outside the gene matches. Per the germline V gene, CDR1 is SGHVS and CDR2 is FNYEAQ. This CDR3 has 15 amino acids.

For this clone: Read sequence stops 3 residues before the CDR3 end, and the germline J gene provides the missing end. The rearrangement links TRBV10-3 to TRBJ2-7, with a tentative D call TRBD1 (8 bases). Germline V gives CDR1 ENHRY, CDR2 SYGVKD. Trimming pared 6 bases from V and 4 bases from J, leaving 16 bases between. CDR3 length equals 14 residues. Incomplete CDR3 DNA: TGTGCCATCAGCGTTACAGGGGGAGGGTACGAG. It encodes CAISVTGGGYE. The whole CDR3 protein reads CAISVTGGGYEQYF.

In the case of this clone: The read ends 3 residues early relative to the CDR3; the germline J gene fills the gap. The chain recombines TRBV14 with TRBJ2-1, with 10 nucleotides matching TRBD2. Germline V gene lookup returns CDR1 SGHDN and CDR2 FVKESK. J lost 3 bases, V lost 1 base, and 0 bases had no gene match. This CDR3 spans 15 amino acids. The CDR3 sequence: CASSQGLAGYNEQFF. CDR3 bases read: TGTGCCAGCAGCCAAGGACTAGCGGGCTACAATGAG.

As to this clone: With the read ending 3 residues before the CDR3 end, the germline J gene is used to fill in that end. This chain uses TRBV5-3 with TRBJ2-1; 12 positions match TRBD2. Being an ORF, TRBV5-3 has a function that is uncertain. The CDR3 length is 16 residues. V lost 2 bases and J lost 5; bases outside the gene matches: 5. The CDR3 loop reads CARSFPGLAGHNEQFF. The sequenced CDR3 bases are TGTGCCAGAAGCTTCCCCGGACTAGCGGGACACAATGAG.

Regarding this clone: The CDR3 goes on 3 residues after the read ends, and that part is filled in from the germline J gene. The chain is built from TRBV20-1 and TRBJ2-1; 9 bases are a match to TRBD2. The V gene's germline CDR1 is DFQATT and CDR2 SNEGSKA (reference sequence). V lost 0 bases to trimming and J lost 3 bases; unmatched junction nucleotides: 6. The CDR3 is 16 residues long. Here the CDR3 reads CSARDGSGRHYNEQFF. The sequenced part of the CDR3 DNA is TGCAGTGCTAGAGATGGGAGCGGGAGGCACTACAATGAG.

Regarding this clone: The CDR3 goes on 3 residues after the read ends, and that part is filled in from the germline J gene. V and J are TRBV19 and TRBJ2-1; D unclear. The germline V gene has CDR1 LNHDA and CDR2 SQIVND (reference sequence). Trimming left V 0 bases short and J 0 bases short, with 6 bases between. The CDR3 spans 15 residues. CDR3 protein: CASSIDQASYNEQFF. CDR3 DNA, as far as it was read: TGTGCCAGTAGTATAGACCAGGCCTCCTACAATGAG.

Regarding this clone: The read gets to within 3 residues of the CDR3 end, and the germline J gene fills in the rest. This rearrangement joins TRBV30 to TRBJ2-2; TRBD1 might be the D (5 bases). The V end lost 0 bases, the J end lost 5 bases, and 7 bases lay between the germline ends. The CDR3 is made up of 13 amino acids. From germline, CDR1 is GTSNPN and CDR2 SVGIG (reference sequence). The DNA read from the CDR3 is TGTGCCTGGAGTGTACGACAGACCGGGGAG. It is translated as CAWSVRQTGE. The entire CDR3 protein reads CAWSVRQTGELFF. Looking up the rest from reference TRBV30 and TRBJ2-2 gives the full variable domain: SQTIHQWPATLVQPVGSPLSLECTVEGTSNPNLYWYRQAAGRGLQLLFYSVGIGQISSEVPQNLSASRPQDRQFILSSKKLLLSDSGFYLCAWSVRQTGELFFGEGSRLTVL.

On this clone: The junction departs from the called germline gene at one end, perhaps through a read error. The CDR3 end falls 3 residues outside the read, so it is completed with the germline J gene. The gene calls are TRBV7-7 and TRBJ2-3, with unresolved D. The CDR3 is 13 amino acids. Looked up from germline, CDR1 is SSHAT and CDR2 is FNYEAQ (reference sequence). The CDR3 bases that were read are TGTGCTAGCAGCTTAGAGCGCCAAGAGACG. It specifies CASSLERQET. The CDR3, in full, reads CASSLERQETQYF.

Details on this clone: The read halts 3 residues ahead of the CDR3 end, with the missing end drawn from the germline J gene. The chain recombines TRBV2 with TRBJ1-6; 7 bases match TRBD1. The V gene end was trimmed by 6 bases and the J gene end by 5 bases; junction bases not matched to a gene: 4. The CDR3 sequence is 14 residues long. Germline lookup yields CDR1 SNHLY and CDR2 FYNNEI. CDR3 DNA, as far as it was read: TGTGCCAGCAGGGGAGGGACAGATAATTCACCC. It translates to CASRGGTDNSP. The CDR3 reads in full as CASRGGTDNSPLHF.

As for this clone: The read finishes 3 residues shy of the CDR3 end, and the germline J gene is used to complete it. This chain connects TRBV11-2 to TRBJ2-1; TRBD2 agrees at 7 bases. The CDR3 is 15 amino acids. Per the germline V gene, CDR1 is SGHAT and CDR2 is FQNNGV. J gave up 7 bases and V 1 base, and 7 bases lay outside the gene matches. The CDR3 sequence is CASSLGAGRVNEQFF. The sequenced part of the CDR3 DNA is TGTGCCAGCAGCTTAGGGGCAGGGAGGGTAAATGAG.

Partial CDR3 DNA: TGTGCCAGCAGTGATGCAAGGTTGGCGGAG. It is translated as CASSDARLAE. The CDR3 as a whole reads CASSDARLAELFF. The V gene is TRBV2, the J gene TRBJ2-2; D is unclear. Sequencing ends 3 residues short of the CDR3 end; the germline J gene provides the rest. Deletions cut 3 bases from V and 10 bases from J, with 12 bases between. The CDR3 is 13 residues long. The germline CDR1 and CDR2 sequences are SNHLY and FYNNEI.

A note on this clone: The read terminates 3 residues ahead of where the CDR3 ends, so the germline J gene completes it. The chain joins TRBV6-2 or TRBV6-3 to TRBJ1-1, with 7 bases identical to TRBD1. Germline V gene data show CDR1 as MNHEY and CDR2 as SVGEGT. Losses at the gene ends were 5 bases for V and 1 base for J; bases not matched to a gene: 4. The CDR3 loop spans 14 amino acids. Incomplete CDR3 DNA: TGTGCCAGCAGTAACGACAGGGAGAACACTGAA. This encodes CASSNDRENTE. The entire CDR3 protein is CASSNDRENTEAFF.

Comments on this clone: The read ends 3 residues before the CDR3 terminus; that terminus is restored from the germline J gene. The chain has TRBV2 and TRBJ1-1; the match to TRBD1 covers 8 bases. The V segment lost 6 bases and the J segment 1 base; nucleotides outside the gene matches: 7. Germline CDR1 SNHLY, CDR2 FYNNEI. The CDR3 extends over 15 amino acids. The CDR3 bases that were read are TGTGCCAGCAGACGATTAGGACAGGGGAACACTGAA. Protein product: CASRRLGQGNTE. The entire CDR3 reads CASRRLGQGNTEAFF.

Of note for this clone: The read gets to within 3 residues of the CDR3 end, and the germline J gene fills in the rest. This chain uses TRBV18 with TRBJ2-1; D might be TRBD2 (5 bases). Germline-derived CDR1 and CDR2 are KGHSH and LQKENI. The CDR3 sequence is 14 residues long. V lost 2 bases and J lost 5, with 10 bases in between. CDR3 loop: CASSPRTGDNEQFF. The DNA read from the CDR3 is TGTGCCAGCTCACCAAGGACCGGGGACAATGAG.

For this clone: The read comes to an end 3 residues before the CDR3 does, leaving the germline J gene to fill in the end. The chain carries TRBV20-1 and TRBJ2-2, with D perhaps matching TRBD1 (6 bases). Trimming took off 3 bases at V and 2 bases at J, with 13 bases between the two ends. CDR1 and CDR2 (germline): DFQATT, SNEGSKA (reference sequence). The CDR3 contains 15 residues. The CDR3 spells CSARVGGRNTGELFF. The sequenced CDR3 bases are TGCAGTGCTAGGGTTGGGGGCAGAAACACCGGGGAG.

The part of the CDR3 DNA that was read is TGCAGTGCTGGACTCTACAATGAG. This sequence encodes CSAGLYNE. The entire CDR3 is CSAGLYNEQFF. V usage is TRBV20-1 and J usage is TRBJ2-1, with D perhaps matching TRBD2 (5 bases). The sequence runs out 3 residues before the end of the CDR3; the remainder is reconstructed from the germline J gene. Trimming cost V 5 bases and J 3 bases, with 5 bases left between them. The CDR3 is 11 amino acids. Germline assignment: CDR1 DFQATT and CDR2 SNEGSKA (reference sequence).

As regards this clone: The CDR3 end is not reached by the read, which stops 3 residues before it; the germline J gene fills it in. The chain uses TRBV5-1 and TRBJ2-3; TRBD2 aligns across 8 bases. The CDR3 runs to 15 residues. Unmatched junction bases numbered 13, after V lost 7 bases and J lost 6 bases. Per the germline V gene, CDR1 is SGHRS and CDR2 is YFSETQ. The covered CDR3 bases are TGCGCCAGCTTGGAAAGCGGGAGTAGTGGGGATACG. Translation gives CASLESGSSGDT. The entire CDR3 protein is CASLESGSSGDTQYF.

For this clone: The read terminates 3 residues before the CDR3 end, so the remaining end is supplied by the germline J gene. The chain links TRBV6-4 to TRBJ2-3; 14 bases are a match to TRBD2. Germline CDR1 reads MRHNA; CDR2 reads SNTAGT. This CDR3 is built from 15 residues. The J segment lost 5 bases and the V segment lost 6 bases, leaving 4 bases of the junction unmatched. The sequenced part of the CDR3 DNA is TGTGCCAGCAGCGAGACTAGCGGGAGGGGAGATACG. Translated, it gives CASSETSGRGDT. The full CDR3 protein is CASSETSGRGDTQYF.

The CDR3 DNA, read in part, is TGTGCCAGTAGTGTGGGACAGGGATTAGGTCAGCCC. As protein: CASSVGQGLGQP. The CDR3 reads in full as CASSVGQGLGQPQHF. V usage is TRBV19 and J usage is TRBJ1-5; 9 bases map to TRBD1. Read data end 3 residues before the CDR3 end; the end is taken from the germline J gene. The CDR3 covers 15 residues. Germline V gene sequence: CDR1 LNHDA, CDR2 SQIVND (reference sequence). The V gene end was trimmed by 5 bases and the J gene end by 6 bases; junction bases not matched to a gene: 8.

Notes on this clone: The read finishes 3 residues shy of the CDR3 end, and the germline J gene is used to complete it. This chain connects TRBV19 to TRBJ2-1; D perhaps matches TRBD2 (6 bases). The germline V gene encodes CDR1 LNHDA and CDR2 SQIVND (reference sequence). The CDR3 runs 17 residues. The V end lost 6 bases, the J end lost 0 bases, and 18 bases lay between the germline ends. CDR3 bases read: TGTGCCAGTAGCCTCACCCCTCCTAGCGACTCCTACAATGAG. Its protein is CASSLTPPSDSYNE. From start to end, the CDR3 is CASSLTPPSDSYNEQFF.

The CDR3 here is CSANRDPGLAGDEQFF. The CDR3 DNA, read in part, is TGCAGTGCGAATAGAGACCCGGGACTAGCGGGGGATGAG. The chain employs TRBV20-1 and TRBJ2-1, with 14 bases matching TRBD2. The read comes to an end 3 residues before the CDR3 does, leaving the germline J gene to fill in the end. The ends lost 6 bases at V and 8 bases at J; junction bases unmatched: 12. The germline V gene encodes CDR1 DFQATT and CDR2 SNEGSKA (reference sequence). The CDR3 length is 16 residues.